The rows below give T cell receptor beta chains drawn from one sample of a study of T cell repertoires in cytomegalovirus infection. TCRdb recomputed calls from the reads with MiXCR, one row per CDR3 protein. The data hold 120,000 to 150,000 distinct CDR3 sequences, with roughly 6% observed a single time. The sequenced sample consisted of PBMCs. These receptors all stem from a human donor in good health (CMV status not recorded). Some clones in this sample may be carry-over from other donors' samples. The CDR3 runs from the conserved cysteine through the conserved F or W. A D gene is named only where the DNA matches it firmly. The size field is filled for only some rows; it gives once, few, many or a size class.

J gene: TRBJ1-1; V gene: TRBV5-1; clone size: few; D gene: -; CDR3 protein: CASSLGGQNTEAFF; CDR3 DNA: TGCGCCAGCAGCCTAGGGGGTCAGAACACTGAAGCTTTCTTT
J gene: TRBJ1-5; V gene: TRBV28; clone size: many; D gene: -; CDR3 protein: CASSLWDQPQHF; CDR3 DNA: TGTGCCAGCAGTTTATGGGATCAGCCCCAGCATTTT
J gene: TRBJ1-1; V gene: TRBV12-3/TRBV12-4; clone size: many; D gene: -; CDR3 protein: CASSYTDLGTEAFF; CDR3 DNA: TGTGCCAGCAGTTATACCGACCTAGGGACTGAAGCTTTCTTT
J gene: TRBJ2-6; V gene: TRBV5-1; clone size: -; D gene: TRBD1; CDR3 protein: CASSLTAGGEYSGANVLTF; CDR3 DNA: TGCGCCAGCAGCTTGACGGCAGGGGGCGAATACTCTGGGGCCAACGTCCTGACTTTC
J gene: TRBJ1-5; V gene: TRBV5-1; clone size: many; D gene: -; CDR3 protein: CASSFSGSANQPQHF; CDR3 DNA: TGCGCCAGCAGCTTTTCCGGCAGCGCAAATCAGCCCCAGCATTTT
J gene: TRBJ1-4; V gene: TRBV30; clone size: many; D gene: TRBD1; CDR3 protein: CAWSPDRAGSEKLFF; CDR3 DNA: TGTGCCTGGAGTCCCGACAGGGCGGGGAGTGAAAAACTGTTTTTT
J gene: TRBJ2-5; V gene: TRBV7-9; clone size: -; D gene: TRBD1; CDR3 protein: CASSQGTAQETQYF; CDR3 DNA: TGTGCCAGCAGCCAAGGGACAGCCCAAGAGACCCAGTACTTC
J gene: TRBJ1-1; V gene: TRBV7-9; clone size: many; D gene: -; CDR3 protein: CASSLAGGSNTEAFF; CDR3 DNA: TGTGCCAGCAGCTTAGCGGGGGGGTCGAACACTGAAGCTTTCTTT
J gene: TRBJ2-5; V gene: TRBV6-6; clone size: -; D gene: -; CDR3 protein: CASSLRVDGETQYF; CDR3 DNA: TGTGCCAGCAGCCTCAGGGTTGACGGAGAGACCCAGTACTTC
J gene: TRBJ1-2; V gene: TRBV2; clone size: -; D gene: -; CDR3 protein: CASTPVVDRESGYTF; CDR3 DNA: TGTGCCAGCACCCCTGTAGTCGATAGGGAGTCCGGCTACACCTTC
J gene: TRBJ1-4; V gene: TRBV7-6; clone size: many; D gene: TRBD1; CDR3 protein: CASTPTAGGRNEKLFF; CDR3 DNA: TGTGCCAGCACCCCCACAGCAGGGGGCCGTAATGAAAAACTGTTTTTT
J gene: TRBJ2-2; V gene: TRBV7-2; clone size: many; D gene: -; CDR3 protein: CASSSTTNTGELFF; CDR3 DNA: TGTGCCAGCAGCTCGACCACAAACACCGGGGAGCTGTTTTTT
J gene: TRBJ2-7; V gene: TRBV19; clone size: many; D gene: -; CDR3 protein: CASRQGGTYEQYF; CDR3 DNA: TGTGCCAGTAGGCAGGGAGGAACCTACGAGCAGTACTTC
J gene: TRBJ1-1; V gene: TRBV27; clone size: many; D gene: TRBD1; CDR3 protein: CASSDTGEAEAFF; CDR3 DNA: TGTGCCAGCAGTGATACAGGGGAGGCTGAAGCTTTCTTT
J gene: TRBJ2-2; V gene: TRBV7-7; clone size: many; D gene: TRBD1; CDR3 protein: CASSPMTGINTGELFF; CDR3 DNA: TGTGCTAGCAGCCCCATGACAGGGATAAACACCGGGGAGCTGTTTTTT
J gene: TRBJ2-1; V gene: TRBV7-8; clone size: many; D gene: -; CDR3 protein: CASSSRTNEQFF; CDR3 DNA: TGTGCCAGCAGCTCCAGGACCAATGAGCAGTTCTTC
J gene: TRBJ1-2; V gene: TRBV20-1; clone size: few; D gene: TRBD1; CDR3 protein: CSAVQGDYGYTF; CDR3 DNA: TGCAGTGCCGTTCAGGGGGACTATGGCTACACCTTC
J gene: TRBJ1-1; V gene: TRBV7-8; clone size: many; D gene: -; CDR3 protein: CASSLATRNTEAFF; CDR3 DNA: TGTGCCAGCAGCTTAGCGACCAGGAACACTGAAGCTTTCTTT
J gene: TRBJ1-6; V gene: TRBV12-3/TRBV12-4; clone size: many; D gene: TRBD1; CDR3 protein: CASSSGQGSSYNSPLHF; CDR3 DNA: TGTGCCAGCAGTTCCGGACAGGGGAGCTCCTATAATTCACCCCTCCACTTT
J gene: TRBJ2-7; V gene: TRBV20-1; clone size: few; D gene: TRBD2; CDR3 protein: CSASWQAGGSDEQYF; CDR3 DNA: TGCAGTGCTAGTTGGCAGGCGGGGGGTAGCGACGAGCAGTACTTC
J gene: TRBJ1-6; V gene: TRBV20-1; clone size: -; D gene: TRBD1; CDR3 protein: CSARGRDSRRYDSPLHF; CDR3 DNA: TGCAGTGCTAGAGGCCGGGACAGCCGACGGTACGATTCACCCCTCCACTTT
J gene: TRBJ1-1; V gene: TRBV7-2; clone size: many; D gene: TRBD1; CDR3 protein: CASRGGRTGVTEAFF; CDR3 DNA: TGTGCCAGCAGGGGTGGTAGGACAGGGGTGACTGAAGCTTTCTTT
J gene: TRBJ2-3; V gene: TRBV7-9; clone size: many; D gene: TRBD2; CDR3 protein: CASSTLAGSTDTQYF; CDR3 DNA: TGTGCCAGCAGCACCCTAGCGGGGAGCACAGATACGCAGTATTTT
J gene: TRBJ2-4; V gene: TRBV29-1; clone size: many; D gene: TRBD2; CDR3 protein: CSVLAGGRNIQYF; CDR3 DNA: TGCAGCGTGTTAGCGGGGGGAAGGAACATTCAGTACTTC
J gene: TRBJ1-1; V gene: TRBV12-3/TRBV12-4; clone size: many; D gene: -; CDR3 protein: CASSLAAGTEAFF; CDR3 DNA: TGTGCCAGCAGTCTGGCGGCGGGCACTGAAGCTTTCTTT
J gene: TRBJ1-2; V gene: TRBV29-1; clone size: many; D gene: -; CDR3 protein: CSVDAGRNYGYTF; CDR3 DNA: TGCAGCGTTGACGCAGGGAGAAACTATGGCTACACCTTC